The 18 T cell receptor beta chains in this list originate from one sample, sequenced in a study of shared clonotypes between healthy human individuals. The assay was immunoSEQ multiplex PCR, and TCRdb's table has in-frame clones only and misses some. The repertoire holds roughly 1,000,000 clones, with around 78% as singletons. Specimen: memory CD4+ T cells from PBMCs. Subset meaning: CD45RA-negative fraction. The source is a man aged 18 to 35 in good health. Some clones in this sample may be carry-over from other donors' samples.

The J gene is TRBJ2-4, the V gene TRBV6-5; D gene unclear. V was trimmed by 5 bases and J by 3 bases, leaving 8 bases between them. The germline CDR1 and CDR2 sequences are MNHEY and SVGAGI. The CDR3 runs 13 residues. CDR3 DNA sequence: TGTGCCAGCAGTCGCATAGACAAAAACATTCAGTACTTC. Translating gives CASSRIDKNIQYF.

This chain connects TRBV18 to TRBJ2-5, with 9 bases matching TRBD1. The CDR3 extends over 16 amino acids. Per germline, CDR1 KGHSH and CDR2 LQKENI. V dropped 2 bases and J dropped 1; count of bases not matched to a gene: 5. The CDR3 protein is CASSPVWDRVQETQYF. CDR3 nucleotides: TGTGCCAGCTCACCAGTATGGGACAGGGTCCAAGAGACCCAGTACTTC.

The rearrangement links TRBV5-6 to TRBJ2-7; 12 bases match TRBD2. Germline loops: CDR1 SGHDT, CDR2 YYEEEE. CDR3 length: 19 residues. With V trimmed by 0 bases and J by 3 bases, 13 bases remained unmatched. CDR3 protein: CASSLAGTSGFLNGYEQYF. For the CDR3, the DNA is TGTGCCAGCAGCTTGGCCGGGACTAGCGGGTTCCTGAATGGCTACGAGCAGTACTTC.

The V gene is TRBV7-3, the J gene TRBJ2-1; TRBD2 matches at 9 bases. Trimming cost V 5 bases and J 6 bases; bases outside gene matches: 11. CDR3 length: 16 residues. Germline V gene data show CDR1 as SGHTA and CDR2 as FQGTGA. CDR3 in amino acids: CASSPSRLAGTNEQFF. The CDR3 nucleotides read TGTGCCAGCAGCCCTAGTCGGCTAGCGGGAACCAATGAGCAGTTCTTC.

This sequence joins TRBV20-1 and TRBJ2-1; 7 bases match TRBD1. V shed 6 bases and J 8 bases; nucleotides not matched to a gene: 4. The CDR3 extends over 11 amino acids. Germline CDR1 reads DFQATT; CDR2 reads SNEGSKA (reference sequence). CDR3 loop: CSAKDRDEQFF. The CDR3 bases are TGCAGTGCCAAAGACAGGGATGAGCAGTTCTTC.

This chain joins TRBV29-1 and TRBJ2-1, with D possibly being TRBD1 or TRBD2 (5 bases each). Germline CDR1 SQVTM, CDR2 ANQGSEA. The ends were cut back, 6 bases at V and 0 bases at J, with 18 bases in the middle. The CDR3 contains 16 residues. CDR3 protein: CSVTHRRLGSYNEQFF. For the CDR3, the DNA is TGCAGCGTGACCCACAGGAGGCTTGGCTCCTACAATGAGCAGTTCTTC.

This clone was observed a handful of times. The CDR3 loop is CASSLAAIYNEQFF. CDR3 DNA: TGTGCCAGCAGTTTAGCGGCCATCTACAATGAGCAGTTCTTC. The rearrangement links TRBV27 to TRBJ2-1; D is undetermined. Trimming cost V 2 bases and J 3 bases, with 8 bases left between them. This CDR3 spans 14 amino acids. Germline values: CDR1 MNHEY, CDR2 SMNVEV (reference sequence).

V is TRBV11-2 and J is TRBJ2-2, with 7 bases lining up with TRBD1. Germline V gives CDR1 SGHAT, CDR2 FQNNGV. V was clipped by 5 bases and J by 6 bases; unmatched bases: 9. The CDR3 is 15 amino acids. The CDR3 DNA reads TGTGCCAGCAGCCCGAGACAGGGACCCTCCGGGGAGCTGTTTTTT. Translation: CASSPRQGPSGELFF. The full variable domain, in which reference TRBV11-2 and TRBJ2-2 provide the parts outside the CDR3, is EAGVAQSPRYKIIEKRQSVAFWCNPISGHATLYWYQQILGQGPKLLIQFQNNGVVDDSQLPKDRFSAERLKGVDSTLKIQPAKLEDSAVYLCASSPRQGPSGELFFGEGSRLTVL.

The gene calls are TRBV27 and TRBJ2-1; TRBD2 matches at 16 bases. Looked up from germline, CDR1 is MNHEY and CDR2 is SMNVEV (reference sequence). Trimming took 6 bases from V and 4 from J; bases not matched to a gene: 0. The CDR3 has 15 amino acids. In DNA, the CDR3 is TGTGCCAGCAGGGGACTAGCGGGAGGGTACAATGAGCAGTTCTTC. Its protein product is CASRGLAGGYNEQFF.

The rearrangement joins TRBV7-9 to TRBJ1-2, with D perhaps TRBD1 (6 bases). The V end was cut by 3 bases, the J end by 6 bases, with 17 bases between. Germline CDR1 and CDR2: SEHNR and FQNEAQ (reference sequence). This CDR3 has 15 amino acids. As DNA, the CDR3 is TGTGCCAGCAGCTTGTCCGGGACAAAACGGGATGGCTACACCTTC. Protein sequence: CASSLSGTKRDGYTF.

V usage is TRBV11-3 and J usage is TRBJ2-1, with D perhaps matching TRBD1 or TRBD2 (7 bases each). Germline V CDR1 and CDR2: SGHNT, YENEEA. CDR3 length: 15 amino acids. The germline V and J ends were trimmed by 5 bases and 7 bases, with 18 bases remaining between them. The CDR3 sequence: CASSQGGERLNEQFF. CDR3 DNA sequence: TGTGCCAGCAGCCAGGGGGGGGAGAGGTTGAATGAGCAGTTCTTC.

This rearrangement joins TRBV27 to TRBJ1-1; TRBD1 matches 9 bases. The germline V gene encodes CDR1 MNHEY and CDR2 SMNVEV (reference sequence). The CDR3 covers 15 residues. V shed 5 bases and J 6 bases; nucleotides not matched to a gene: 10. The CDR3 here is CASSTRDREDPEAFF. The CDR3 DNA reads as TGTGCCAGCAGTACTCGGGACAGGGAGGACCCTGAAGCTTTCTTT.

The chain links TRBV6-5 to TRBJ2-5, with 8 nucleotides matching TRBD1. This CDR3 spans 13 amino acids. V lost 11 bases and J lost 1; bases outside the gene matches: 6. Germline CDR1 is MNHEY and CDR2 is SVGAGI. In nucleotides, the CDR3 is TGTGCCGTTTTAGGACAGGGCCAAGAGACCCAGTACTTC. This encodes CAVLGQGQETQYF.

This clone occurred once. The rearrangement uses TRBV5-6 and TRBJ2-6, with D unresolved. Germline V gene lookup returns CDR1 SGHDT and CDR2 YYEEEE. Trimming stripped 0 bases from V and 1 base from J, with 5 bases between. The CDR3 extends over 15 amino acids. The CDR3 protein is CASSLAGSGANVLTF. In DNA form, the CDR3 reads TGTGCCAGCAGCTTGGCCGGGTCTGGGGCCAACGTCCTGACTTTC. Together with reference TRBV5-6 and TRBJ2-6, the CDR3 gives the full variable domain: DAGVTQSPTHLIKTRGQQVTLRCSPKSGHDTVSWYQQALGQGPQFIFQYYEEEERQRGNFPDRFSGHQFPNYSSELNVNALLLGDSALYLCASSLAGSGANVLTFGAGSRLTVL.

The CDR3 loop reads CASSLGPARKDYEQYF. In DNA, the CDR3 is TGTGCCAGCAGCTTGGGGCCGGCGCGAAAAGACTACGAGCAGTACTTC. The chain has TRBV5-4 and TRBJ2-7; D is unresolved. V was trimmed by 0 bases and J by 3 bases, leaving 16 bases between them. The V gene's germline CDR1 is SGHNT and CDR2 YYREEE (reference sequence). This CDR3 spans 16 amino acids.

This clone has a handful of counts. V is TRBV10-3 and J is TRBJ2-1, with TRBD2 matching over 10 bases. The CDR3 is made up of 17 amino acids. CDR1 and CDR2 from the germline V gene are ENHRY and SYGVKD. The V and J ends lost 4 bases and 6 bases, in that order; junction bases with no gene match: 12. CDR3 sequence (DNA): TGTGCCATCAGTGTAGGGTCCGGACTAGCGGAGTCCAATGAGCAGTTCTTC. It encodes CAISVGSGLAESNEQFF.

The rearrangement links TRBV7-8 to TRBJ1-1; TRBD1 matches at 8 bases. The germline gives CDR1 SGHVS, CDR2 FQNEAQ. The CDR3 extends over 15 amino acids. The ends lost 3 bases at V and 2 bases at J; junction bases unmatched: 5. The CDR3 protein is CASSFGGTGNTEAFF. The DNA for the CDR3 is TGTGCCAGCAGCTTTGGGGGGACAGGCAACACTGAAGCTTTCTTT.

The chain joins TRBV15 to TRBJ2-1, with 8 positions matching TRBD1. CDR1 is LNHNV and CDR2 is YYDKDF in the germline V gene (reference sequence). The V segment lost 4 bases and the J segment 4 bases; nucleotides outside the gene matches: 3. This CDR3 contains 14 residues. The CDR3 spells CATSKTGAYNEQFF. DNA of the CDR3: TGTGCCACCAGCAAGACAGGGGCATACAATGAGCAGTTCTTC.